This T cell receptor (beta chain) was identified during a study of control samples from healthy donors and cancer patients. Germline loops: CDR1 SGHTA, CDR2 FQGNSA. This CDR3 comprises 15 residues. V was shortened by 5 bases and J by 3 bases, with 17 bases between the two germline ends. Repertoires were generated with immunoSEQ multiplex PCR, while TCRdb's copy carries only in-frame clones and drops some. The sample includes more than 90,000 clones, 80% to 90% of them seen just once. The rearrangement uses TRBV7-2 and TRBJ2-7; the D call may be TRBD1 or TRBD2 (7 bases each). The TCR sequence derives from a man aged 30 to 45 in good health. The specimen sequenced was blood. The CDR3, as DNA: TGTGCCAGCAGCCCAGCGGGACAGACCAGCTACGAGCAGTACTTC. This codes for CASSPAGQTSYEQYF.